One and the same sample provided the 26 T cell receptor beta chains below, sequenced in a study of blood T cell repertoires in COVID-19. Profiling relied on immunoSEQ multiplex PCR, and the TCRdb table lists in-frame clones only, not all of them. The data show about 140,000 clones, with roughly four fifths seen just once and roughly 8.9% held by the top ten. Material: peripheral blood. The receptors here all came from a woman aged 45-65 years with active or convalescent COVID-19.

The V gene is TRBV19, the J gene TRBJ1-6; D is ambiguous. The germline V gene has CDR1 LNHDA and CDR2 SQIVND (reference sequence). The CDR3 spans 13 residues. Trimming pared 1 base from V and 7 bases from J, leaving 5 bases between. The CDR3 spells CASSIGANSPLHF. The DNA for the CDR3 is TGTGCCAGTAGTATAGGGGCGAATTCACCCCTCCACTTT. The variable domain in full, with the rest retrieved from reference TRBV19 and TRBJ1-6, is DGGITQSPKYLFRKEGQNVTLSCEQNLNHDAMYWYRQDPGQGLRLIYYSQIVNDFQKGDIAEGYSVSREKKESFPLTVTSAQKNPTAFYLCASSIGANSPLHFGNGTRLTVT.

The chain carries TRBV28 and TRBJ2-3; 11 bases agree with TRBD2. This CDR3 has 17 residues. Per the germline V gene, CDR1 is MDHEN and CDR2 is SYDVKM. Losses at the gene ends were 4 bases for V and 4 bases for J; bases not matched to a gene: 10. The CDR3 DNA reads TGTGCCAGCAGTTCCAGAGATTTTAGCGGGGGGGCAGATACGCAGTATTTT. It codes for CASSSRDFSGGADTQYF.

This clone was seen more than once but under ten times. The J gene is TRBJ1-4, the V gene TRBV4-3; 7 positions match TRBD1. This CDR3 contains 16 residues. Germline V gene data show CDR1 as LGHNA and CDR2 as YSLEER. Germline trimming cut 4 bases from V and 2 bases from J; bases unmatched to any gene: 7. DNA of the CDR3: TGCGCCAGCAGCCTCCAACAGGGGACCACTAATGAAAAACTGTTTTTT. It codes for CASSLQQGTTNEKLFF.

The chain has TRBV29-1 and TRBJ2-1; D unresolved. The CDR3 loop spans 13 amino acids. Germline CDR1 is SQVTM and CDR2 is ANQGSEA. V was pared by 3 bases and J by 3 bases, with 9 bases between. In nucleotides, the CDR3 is TGCAGCGTTGATCGCGGCTACTACAATGAGCAGTTCTTC. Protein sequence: CSVDRGYYNEQFF.

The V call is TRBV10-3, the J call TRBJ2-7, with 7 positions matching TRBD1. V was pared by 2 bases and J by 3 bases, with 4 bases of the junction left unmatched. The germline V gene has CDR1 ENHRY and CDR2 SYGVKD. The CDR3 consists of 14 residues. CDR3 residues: CAISERGQSYEQYF. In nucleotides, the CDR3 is TGTGCCATCAGTGAGCGGGGACAGAGCTACGAGCAGTACTTC.

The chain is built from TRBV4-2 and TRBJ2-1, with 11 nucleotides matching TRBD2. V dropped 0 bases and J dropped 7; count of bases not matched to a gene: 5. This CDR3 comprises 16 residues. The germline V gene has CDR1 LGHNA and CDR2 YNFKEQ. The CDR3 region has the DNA TGTGCCAGCAGCCAAGATGGGCTAGCGGGGGGAAATGAGCAGTTCTTC. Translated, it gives CASSQDGLAGGNEQFF.

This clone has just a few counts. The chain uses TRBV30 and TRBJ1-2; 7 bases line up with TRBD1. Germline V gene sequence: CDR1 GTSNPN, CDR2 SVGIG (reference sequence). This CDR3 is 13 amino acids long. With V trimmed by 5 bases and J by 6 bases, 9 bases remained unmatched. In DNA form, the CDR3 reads TGTGCCTGGGAGGGGGCCAGTAGGAATGGCTACACCTTC. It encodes CAWEGASRNGYTF.

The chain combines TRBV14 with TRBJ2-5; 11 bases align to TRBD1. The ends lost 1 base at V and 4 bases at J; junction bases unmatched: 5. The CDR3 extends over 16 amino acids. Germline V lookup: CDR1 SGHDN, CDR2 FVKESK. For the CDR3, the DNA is TGTGCCAGCAGCCAAGTGCGGACAGGGGGCATAGAGACCCAGTACTTC. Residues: CASSQVRTGGIETQYF. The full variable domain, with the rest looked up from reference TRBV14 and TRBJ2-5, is EAGVTQFPSHSVIEKGQTVTLRCDPISGHDNLYWYRRVMGKEIKFLLHFVKESKQDESGMPNNRFLAERTGGTYSTLKVQPAELEDSGVYFCASSQVRTGGIETQYFGPGTRLLVL.

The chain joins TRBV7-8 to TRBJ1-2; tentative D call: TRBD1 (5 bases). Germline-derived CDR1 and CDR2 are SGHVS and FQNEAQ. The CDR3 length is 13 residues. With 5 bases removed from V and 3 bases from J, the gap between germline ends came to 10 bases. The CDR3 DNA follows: TGTGCCAGCAGCCCGACGACAGACTATGGCTACACCTTC. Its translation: CASSPTTDYGYTF.

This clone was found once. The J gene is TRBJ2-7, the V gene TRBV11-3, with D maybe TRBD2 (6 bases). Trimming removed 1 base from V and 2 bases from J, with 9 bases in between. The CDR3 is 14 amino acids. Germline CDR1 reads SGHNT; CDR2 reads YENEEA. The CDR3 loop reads CASSLGGNPYEQYF. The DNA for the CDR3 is TGTGCCAGCAGCTTAGGCGGGAATCCCTACGAGCAGTACTTC.

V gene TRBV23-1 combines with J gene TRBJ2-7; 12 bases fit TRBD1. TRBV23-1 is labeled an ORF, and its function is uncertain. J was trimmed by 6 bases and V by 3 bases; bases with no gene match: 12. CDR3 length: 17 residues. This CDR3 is CASSQPHRDRGLCEQYF. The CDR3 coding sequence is TGCGCCAGCAGTCAGCCCCACCGGGACAGGGGGCTGTGCGAGCAGTACTTC.

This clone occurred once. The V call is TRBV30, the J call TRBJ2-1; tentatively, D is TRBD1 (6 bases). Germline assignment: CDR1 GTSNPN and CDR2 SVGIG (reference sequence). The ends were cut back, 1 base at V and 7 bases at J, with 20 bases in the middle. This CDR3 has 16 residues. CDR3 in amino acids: CAWSAAGRGTRNEQFF. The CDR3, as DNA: TGTGCCTGGAGTGCGGCCGGCAGGGGTACGAGAAATGAGCAGTTCTTC.

The chain's CDR3 is CASKSVWASSYNEQFF. Here the CDR3 DNA reads TGTGCCAGCAAGTCGGTATGGGCAAGCTCCTACAATGAGCAGTTCTTC. This chain uses TRBV5-5 with TRBJ2-1; D not resolved. Germline CDR1 SGHKS, CDR2 YYEKEE (reference sequence). CDR3 length: 16 amino acids. The ends were cut back, 6 bases at V and 0 bases at J, with 16 bases in the middle.

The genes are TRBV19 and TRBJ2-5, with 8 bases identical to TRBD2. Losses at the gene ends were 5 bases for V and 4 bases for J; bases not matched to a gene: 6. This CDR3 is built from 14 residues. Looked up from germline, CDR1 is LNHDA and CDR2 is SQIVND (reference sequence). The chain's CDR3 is CASSEAGAGETQYF. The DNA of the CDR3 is TGTGCCAGTAGTGAAGCGGGGGCCGGAGAGACCCAGTACTTC.

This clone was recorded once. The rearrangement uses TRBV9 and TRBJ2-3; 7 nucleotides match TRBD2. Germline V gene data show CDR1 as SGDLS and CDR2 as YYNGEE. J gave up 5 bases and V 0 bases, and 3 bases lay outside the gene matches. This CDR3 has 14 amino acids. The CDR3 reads CASSVGGGRDTQYF. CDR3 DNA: TGTGCCAGCAGCGTAGGGGGAGGGCGAGATACGCAGTATTTT.

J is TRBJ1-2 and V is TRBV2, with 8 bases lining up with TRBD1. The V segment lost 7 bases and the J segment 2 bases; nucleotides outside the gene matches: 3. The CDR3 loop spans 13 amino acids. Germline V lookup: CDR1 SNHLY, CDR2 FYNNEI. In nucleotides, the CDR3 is TGTGCCAGCATGCGACAGGGGAACTATGGCTACACCTTC. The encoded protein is CASMRQGNYGYTF.

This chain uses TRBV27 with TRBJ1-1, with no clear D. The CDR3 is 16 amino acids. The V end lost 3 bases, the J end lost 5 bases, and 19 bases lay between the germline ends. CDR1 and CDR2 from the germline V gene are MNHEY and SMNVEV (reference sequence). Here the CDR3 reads CASSFRQISSRTEAFF. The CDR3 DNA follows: TGTGCCAGCAGTTTTCGCCAAATATCCTCGAGGACTGAAGCTTTCTTT.

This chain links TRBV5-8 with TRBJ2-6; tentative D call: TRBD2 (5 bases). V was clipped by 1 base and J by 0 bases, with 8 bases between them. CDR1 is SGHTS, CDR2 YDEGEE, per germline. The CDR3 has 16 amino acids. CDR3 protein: CASSLIGNSGANVLTF. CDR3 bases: TGTGCCAGCAGCTTGATCGGGAACTCTGGGGCCAACGTCCTGACTTTC.

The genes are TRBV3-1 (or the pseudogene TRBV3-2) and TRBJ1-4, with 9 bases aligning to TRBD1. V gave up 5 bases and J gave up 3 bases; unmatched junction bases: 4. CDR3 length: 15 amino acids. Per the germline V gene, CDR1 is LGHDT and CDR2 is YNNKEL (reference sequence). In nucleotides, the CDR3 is TGTGCCAGCAGCAAACGACAGGGGGCTAATGAAAAACTGTTTTTT. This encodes CASSKRQGANEKLFF.

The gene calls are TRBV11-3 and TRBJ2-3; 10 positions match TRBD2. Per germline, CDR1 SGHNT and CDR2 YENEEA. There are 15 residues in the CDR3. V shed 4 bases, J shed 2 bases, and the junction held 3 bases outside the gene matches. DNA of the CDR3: TGTGCCAGCAGCTCGCTAGCGGGGGCCACAGATACGCAGTATTTT. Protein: CASSSLAGATDTQYF.

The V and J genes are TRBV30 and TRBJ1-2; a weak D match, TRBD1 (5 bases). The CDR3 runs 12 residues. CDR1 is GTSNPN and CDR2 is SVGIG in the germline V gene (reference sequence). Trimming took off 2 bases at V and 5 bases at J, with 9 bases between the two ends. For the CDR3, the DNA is TGTGCCTGGAGTCAAGGGGTTTATGGCTACACCTTC. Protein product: CAWSQGVYGYTF.

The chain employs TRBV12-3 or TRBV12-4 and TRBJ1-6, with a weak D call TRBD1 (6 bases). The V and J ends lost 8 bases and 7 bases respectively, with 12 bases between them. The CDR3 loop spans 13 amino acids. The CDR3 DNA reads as TGTGCCAGCTTACAGGGTAGCAATTCACCCCTCCACTTT. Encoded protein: CASLQGSNSPLHF.

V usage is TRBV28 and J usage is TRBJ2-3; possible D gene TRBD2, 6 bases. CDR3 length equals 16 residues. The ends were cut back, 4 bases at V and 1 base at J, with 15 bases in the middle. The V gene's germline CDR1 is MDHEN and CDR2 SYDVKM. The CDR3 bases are TGTGCCAGCAGTTCGGGGAAGGGAGGCGGCACAGATACGCAGTATTTT. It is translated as CASSSGKGGGTDTQYF.

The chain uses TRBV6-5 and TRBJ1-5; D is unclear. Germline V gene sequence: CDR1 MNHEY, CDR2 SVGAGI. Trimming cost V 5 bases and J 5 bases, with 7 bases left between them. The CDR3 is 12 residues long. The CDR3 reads CASSPRDQPQHF. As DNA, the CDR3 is TGTGCCAGCAGTCCCCGGGATCAGCCCCAGCATTTT.

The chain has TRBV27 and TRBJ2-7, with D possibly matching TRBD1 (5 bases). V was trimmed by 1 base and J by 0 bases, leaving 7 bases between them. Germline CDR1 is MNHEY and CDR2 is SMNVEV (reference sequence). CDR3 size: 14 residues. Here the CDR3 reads CASSLLGRSYEQYF. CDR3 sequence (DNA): TGTGCCAGCAGTTTATTGGGGCGCTCCTACGAGCAGTACTTC.

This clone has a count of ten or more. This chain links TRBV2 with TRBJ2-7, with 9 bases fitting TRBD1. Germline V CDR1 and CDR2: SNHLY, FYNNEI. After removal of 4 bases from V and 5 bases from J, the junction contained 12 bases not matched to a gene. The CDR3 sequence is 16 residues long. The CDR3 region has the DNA TGTGCCAGCAGTGGGAGGAAGGGGACAGGGCGGAACGAGCAGTACTTC. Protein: CASSGRKGTGRNEQYF.